The following is a T cell receptor (beta chain) sequence with its context. V was shortened by 5 bases and J by 3 bases, with 14 bases between the two germline ends. CDR3 length equals 15 residues. CDR1 is SGHVS, CDR2 FQNEAQ, per germline. This entry is derived from a study of T cell changes during pregnancy in multiple sclerosis. Sequencing used immunoSEQ multiplex PCR; TCRdb keeps in-frame clones, though not all of them. The data contain nearly 110,000 clones, roughly nine tenths of them singletons. The chain carries TRBV7-8 and TRBJ1-5, with a weak D call TRBD1 (5 bases). The TCR comes from a female donor with multiple sclerosis, enrolled in a pregnancy study. The material was peripheral blood, obtained before pregnancy. CDR3: CASSPDRQTNQPQHF. The CDR3 bases are TGTGCCAGCAGCCCTGACCGACAGACCAATCAGCCCCAGCATTTT.